The 29 T cell receptor beta chains given below trace back to one sample, sequenced in a study of cytomegalovirus exposure and HLA in healthy donors. Both 60 Vbeta primers and 13 Jbeta primers went into the PCR. The protocol was immunoSEQ multiplex PCR, while the TCRdb copy is restricted to in-frame clones and leaves out a portion. Recorded here are over 25,000 clones; the top ten clones represent 0.55% to 0.75%. Material: PBMCs. Receptors originate from a man younger than 45 in good health and CMV-seronegative.

The chain couples TRBV13 to TRBJ2-7; TRBD1 is a possible D gene (6 bases). Trimming cost V 5 bases and J 5 bases, with 10 bases left between them. This CDR3 contains 12 residues. The germline V gene has CDR1 PRHDT and CDR2 FYEKMQ (reference sequence). The chain's CDR3 is CASSKGVHEQYF. CDR3 DNA: TGTGCCAGCAGCAAGGGGGTCCACGAGCAGTACTTC.

This rearrangement joins TRBV30 to TRBJ2-1, with D perhaps matching TRBD2 (6 bases). This CDR3 is built from 13 residues. Deletions cut 3 bases from V and 6 bases from J, with 12 bases between. Germline V CDR1 and CDR2: GTSNPN, SVGIG (reference sequence). DNA for the CDR3: TGTGCCTGGAGCGTCTGGGGAGGCAATGAGCAGTTCTTC. Translating it yields CAWSVWGGNEQFF.

The V and J genes are TRBV2 and TRBJ1-1, with D possibly matching TRBD1 (5 bases). Germline CDR1 SNHLY, CDR2 FYNNEI. V dropped 10 bases and J dropped 0 bases, with 15 bases sitting between them. This CDR3 has 14 amino acids. The CDR3: CATGGSRMNTEAFF. The CDR3 DNA is TGTGCCACTGGGGGGAGCCGTATGAACACTGAAGCTTTCTTT.

The rearrangement joins TRBV18 to TRBJ2-7, with TRBD1 identical over 7 bases. The germline CDR1 and CDR2 sequences are KGHSH and LQKENI. V gave up 8 bases and J gave up 0 bases; unmatched junction bases: 4. The CDR3 has 13 residues. The CDR3 protein is CASATGVSYEQYF. Here the CDR3 DNA reads TGTGCCAGCGCCACAGGGGTCTCCTACGAGCAGTACTTC. The complete variable domain, with remaining parts taken from reference TRBV18 and TRBJ2-7, reads NAGVMQNPRHLVRRRGQEARLRCSPMKGHSHVYWYRQLPEEGLKFMVYLQKENIIDESGMPKERFSAEFPKEGPSILRIQQVVRGDSAAYFCASATGVSYEQYFGPGTRLTVT.

This rearrangement joins TRBV30 to TRBJ1-3; 9 bases match TRBD1. Germline CDR1 is GTSNPN and CDR2 is SVGIG (reference sequence). The CDR3 loop spans 16 amino acids. The ends lost 4 bases at V and 5 bases at J; junction bases unmatched: 12. In nucleotides, the CDR3 is TGTGCCTGGAAGACAGGGGGGTTTATCGGGAGAAACACCATATATTTT. It codes for CAWKTGGFIGRNTIYF.

The chain uses TRBV5-5 and TRBJ1-1, with D perhaps TRBD1 (5 bases). Germline V lookup: CDR1 SGHKS, CDR2 YYEKEE (reference sequence). V lost 5 bases and J lost 4, with 12 bases in between. The CDR3 consists of 13 residues. This CDR3 is CASSLDSTTEAFF. As DNA, the CDR3 is TGTGCCAGCAGTCTCGACAGTACCACTGAAGCTTTCTTT.

The chain joins TRBV11-2 to TRBJ1-3, with 7 bases that match TRBD1. CDR1 is SGHAT, CDR2 FQNNGV, per germline. The trim removed 4 bases at V and 0 bases at J, leaving 15 bases unmatched. The CDR3 contains 19 residues. This CDR3 reads CASSSLLQGTGSSGNTIYF. In DNA, the CDR3 is TGTGCCAGCAGCTCCCTCTTACAGGGGACCGGGTCCTCTGGAAACACCATATATTTT.

CDR3 DNA sequence: TGTGCCAGCACCCAATCCTGGGGGACAGGGGATTATGGCTACACCTTC. Encoded protein: CASTQSWGTGDYGYTF. This chain connects TRBV5-8 to TRBJ1-2; 10 nucleotides match TRBD1. The CDR3 sequence is 16 residues long. The germline V gene encodes CDR1 SGHTS and CDR2 YDEGEE. V gave up 6 bases and J gave up 5 bases; unmatched junction bases: 13. Variable domain in full (rest from reference TRBV5-8 and TRBJ1-2): EAGVTQSPTHLIKTRGQQATLRCSPISGHTSVYWYQQALGLGLQFLLWYDEGEERNRGNFPPRFSGRQFPNYSSELNVNALELEDSALYLCASTQSWGTGDYGYTFGSGTRLTVV.

The J gene is TRBJ2-1, the V gene TRBV12-2; TRBD1 reflects the table's D call only, with no check against the DNA. TRBV12-2 is reported as a pseudogene. The CDR3 contains 12 residues. The CDR3 is CASRPPGYEQFF. The CDR3 DNA follows: TGTGCAAGTCGCCCCCCAGGGTATGAGCAGTTCTTC.

V and J are TRBV4-1 and TRBJ2-7; 9 bases map to TRBD2. The CDR3 runs to 17 residues. In germline, CDR1 is MGHRA, CDR2 YSYEKL. Germline trimming cut 0 bases from V and 3 bases from J; bases unmatched to any gene: 9. The CDR3 nucleotides read TGCGCCAGCAGCCAAGAGAAGGATCTAGCGGGGATCTACGAGCAGTACTTC. Protein sequence: CASSQEKDLAGIYEQYF.

The chain combines TRBV21-1 with TRBJ2-1; TRBD2 reflects the table's D call only, with no check against the DNA. TRBV21-1 is designated a pseudogene. The CDR3 is made up of 17 amino acids. Here the CDR3 DNA reads TGTGCCAGCAGCGCAATACCGGGATCCTTTCCTTACAATGAGCAGTTCTTC. Amino acids: CASSAIPGSFPYNEQFF.

The V and J genes are TRBV11-3 and TRBJ2-7; TRBD1 matches 8 bases. The CDR3 runs to 15 residues. The germline CDR1 and CDR2 sequences are SGHNT and YENEEA. J was trimmed by 5 bases and V by 5 bases; bases with no gene match: 11. The CDR3 region is CASSLGQGGFNEQYF. The CDR3 nucleotides are TGTGCCAGCAGCCTCGGACAGGGCGGGTTTAACGAGCAGTACTTC.

The V call is TRBV27, the J call TRBJ1-3; 8 bases line up with TRBD1. V shed 8 bases and J 3 bases; nucleotides not matched to a gene: 12. Germline lookup yields CDR1 MNHEY and CDR2 SMNVEV (reference sequence). The CDR3 has 16 amino acids. The CDR3 sequence: CASGAGPGGFGNTIYF. CDR3 bases: TGTGCCAGCGGGGCCGGGCCAGGGGGCTTTGGAAACACCATATATTTT.

The chain combines TRBV5-1 with TRBJ2-3; maybe TRBD1 (6 bases). This CDR3 has 13 amino acids. Germline V gene data show CDR1 as SGHRS and CDR2 as YFSETQ. Between the trimmed V and J ends, which lost 6 bases and 2 bases, there was a span of 10 bases. The CDR3, as DNA: TGCGCCAGCAAAACAGGGAACACAGATACGCAGTATTTT. Its protein is CASKTGNTDTQYF. The full variable domain, its missing parts supplied by reference TRBV5-1 and TRBJ2-3, is KAGVTQTPRYLIKTRGQQVTLSCSPISGHRSVSWYQQTPGQGLQFLFEYFSETQRNKGNFPGRFSGRQFSNSRSEMNVSTLELGDSALYLCASKTGNTDTQYFGPGTRLTVL.

This chain uses TRBV28 with TRBJ2-7; no firm D call. Trimming removed 5 bases from V and 4 bases from J, with 12 bases in between. CDR3 length: 13 residues. Germline values: CDR1 MDHEN, CDR2 SYDVKM. The DNA for the CDR3 is TGTGCCAGCAGTGTGCGAATCGAGTACGAGCAGTACTTC. Residues: CASSVRIEYEQYF.

The chain couples TRBV2 to TRBJ1-2; D is perhaps TRBD1 (6 bases). V lost 3 bases, J lost 2 bases, and 13 bases lay in between. CDR1 SNHLY and CDR2 FYNNEI come from the germline V gene. The CDR3 loop spans 15 amino acids. DNA for the CDR3: TGTGCCAGCAGTGACTACCGGGACACCAACTATGGCTACACCTTC. It is translated as CASSDYRDTNYGYTF.

The V gene is TRBV28, the J gene TRBJ1-2; D gene ambiguous. Germline V gives CDR1 MDHEN, CDR2 SYDVKM. Trimming took off 1 base at V and 1 base at J, with 4 bases between the two ends. The CDR3 totals 13 residues. CDR3 coding DNA: TGTGCCAGCAGTTTATCCATTAACTATGGCTACACCTTC. Translating it yields CASSLSINYGYTF.

The CDR3 spells CASSIDGHGINSPLHF. The CDR3 nucleotides read TGTGCCAGTAGTATAGATGGACACGGAATAAATTCACCCCTCCACTTT. The rearrangement uses TRBV19 and TRBJ1-6; perhaps TRBD1 as D (5 bases). V shed 0 bases and J shed 7 bases, with 13 bases lying between them. Germline V lookup: CDR1 LNHDA, CDR2 SQIVND (reference sequence). This CDR3 is 16 amino acids long. The full variable domain, in which reference TRBV19 and TRBJ1-6 provide the parts outside the CDR3, is DGGITQSPKYLFRKEGQNVTLSCEQNLNHDAMYWYRQDPGQGLRLIYYSQIVNDFQKGDIAEGYSVSREKKESFPLTVTSAQKNPTAFYLCASSIDGHGINSPLHFGNGTRLTVT.

The V call is TRBV5-4, the J call TRBJ2-2; 10 bases are a match to TRBD2. CDR1 is SGHNT and CDR2 is YYREEE in the germline V gene (reference sequence). The J segment lost 4 bases and the V segment lost 4 bases, leaving 10 bases of the junction unmatched. The CDR3 covers 17 residues. CDR3 region: CASSPGGAGGPTGELFF. The CDR3 nucleotides are TGTGCCAGCAGCCCCGGGGGAGCGGGGGGGCCCACCGGGGAGCTGTTTTTT.

The genes are TRBV18 and TRBJ1-4, with 12 bases that match TRBD1. Germline V gene sequence: CDR1 KGHSH, CDR2 LQKENI. V lost 3 bases, J lost 17 bases, and 4 bases stayed unmatched. The CDR3 consists of 12 residues. The CDR3 sequence is CASSPGTGGTFF. The CDR3 nucleotides read TGTGCCAGCTCACCTGGGACAGGGGGCACATTTTTT.

The chain employs TRBV10-2 and TRBJ2-7; a weak D match, TRBD2 (5 bases). The V and J ends lost 11 bases and 2 bases respectively, with 13 bases between them. Germline V gene data show CDR1 as WSHSY and CDR2 as SAAADI. The CDR3 extends over 12 amino acids. The CDR3 DNA reads TGCGCCGCTTCCGGGGTGCCCTACGAGCAGTACTTC. This gives the protein CAASGVPYEQYF.

The chain recombines TRBV7-3 with TRBJ2-5; 8 nucleotides match TRBD2. CDR3 size: 14 residues. Germline V lookup: CDR1 SGHTA, CDR2 FQGTGA. V was clipped by 4 bases and J by 5 bases; unmatched bases: 6. CDR3 loop: CASSSGGAKETQYF. Written as DNA, the CDR3 is TGTGCCAGCAGCTCCGGGGGGGCCAAGGAGACCCAGTACTTC.

V is TRBV5-1 and J is TRBJ1-1; D is ambiguous. Germline lookup yields CDR1 SGHRS and CDR2 YFSETQ. V was shortened by 0 bases and J by 4 bases, with 13 bases between the two germline ends. The CDR3 contains 15 residues. DNA for the CDR3: TGCGCCAGCAGCTTGGGTGCCACGCGGGGCACTGAAGCTTTCTTT. Protein: CASSLGATRGTEAFF.

This CDR3 is CASSRTGANEKLFF. The CDR3 bases are TGTGCCAGCAGCAGGACAGGGGCTAATGAAAAACTGTTTTTT. V usage is TRBV9 and J usage is TRBJ1-4; TRBD1 agrees at 9 bases. CDR3 length: 14 amino acids. Trimming took 4 bases from V and 3 from J; bases not matched to a gene: 1. CDR1 and CDR2 (germline): SGDLS, YYNGEE. Based on the CDR3 plus reference TRBV9 and TRBJ1-4, the full variable domain is DSGVTQTPKHLITATGQRVTLRCSPRSGDLSVYWYQQSLDQGLQFLIQYYNGEERAKGNILERFSAQQFPDLHSELNLSSLELGDSALYFCASSRTGANEKLFFGSGTQLSVL.

This chain connects TRBV2 to TRBJ2-1, with 10 bases fitting TRBD2. This CDR3 contains 17 residues. The germline CDR1 and CDR2 sequences are SNHLY and FYNNEI. Unmatched junction bases numbered 10, after V lost 1 base and J lost 7 bases. The CDR3 loop reads CASSEEPTSGISNEQFF. As DNA, the CDR3 is TGTGCCAGCAGTGAAGAGCCAACTAGCGGGATTAGTAATGAGCAGTTCTTC.

This rearrangement joins TRBV28 to TRBJ2-7, with a possible D match to TRBD1 (6 bases). CDR1 and CDR2 from the germline V gene are MDHEN and SYDVKM. V was shortened by 5 bases and J by 5 bases, with 16 bases between the two germline ends. This CDR3 is 14 amino acids long. DNA of the CDR3: TGTGCCAGCAGTCCACCCCCCACAGGGAACGAGCAGTACTTC. Protein sequence: CASSPPPTGNEQYF.

J is TRBJ2-2 and V is TRBV30; tentative D call: TRBD2 (5 bases). Trimming took 1 base from V and 5 from J, leaving 20 bases between them. The germline gives CDR1 GTSNPN, CDR2 SVGIG (reference sequence). The CDR3 spans 17 residues. CDR3 in amino acids: CAWSALDFSRHTGELFF. The CDR3 DNA reads as TGTGCCTGGAGTGCCCTGGACTTCTCGAGGCATACCGGGGAGCTGTTTTTT.

The chain has TRBV12-5 and TRBJ1-1; 8 positions match TRBD1. CDR1 is LGHNT and CDR2 is FRNRAP in the germline V gene. This CDR3 region has 15 residues. V trimming: 3 bases; J trimming: 6 bases; junction bases outside the gene matches: 9. The CDR3, as DNA: TGTGCTAGTGGTTTTGAAACAGGGGGTCCGGCTGAAGCTTTCTTT. Translating gives CASGFETGGPAEAFF.

The chain joins TRBV27 to TRBJ1-5; D is undetermined. Germline loops: CDR1 MNHEY, CDR2 SMNVEV (reference sequence). V was cut by 6 bases and J by 4 bases, with 10 bases left in between. This CDR3 comprises 13 residues. CDR3 protein: CASSHGVNQPQHF. Here the CDR3 DNA reads TGTGCCAGCAGCCACGGAGTGAATCAGCCCCAGCATTTT.